What follows is one T cell receptor beta chain and its context. Antigen: not known. The CDR3 has 16 amino acids. The ends lost 5 bases at V and 6 bases at J; junction bases unmatched: 10. Germline loops: CDR1 KGHSH, CDR2 LQKENI. Profiled with immunoSEQ multiplex PCR; TCRdb holds only in-frame clones, not every one. The sample includes roughly 30,000 clones, around 90% of them seen just once. The data are from a study of T cells in localized non-small cell lung cancer. Study conclusions and caveats: Uninvolved adjacent lung showed peak T cell clonality, exceeding tumor.

This specimen was peripheral blood, taken before any cancer treatment. This sequence joins TRBV18 and TRBJ2-2; 9 nucleotides align to TRBD1. The sequence derives from a woman between 18 and 55 years old with stage I lung adenocarcinoma. Written as DNA, the CDR3 is TGTGCCAGCTCAGCTTCTCCGGGACAGGGTGCCGGGGAGCTGTTTTTT. This gives the protein CASSASPGQGAGELFF.